These T cell receptor beta chains were read from a single sample in a study of blood T cell repertoires in COVID-19. Assay: immunoSEQ multiplex PCR; the TCRdb copy retains only in-frame clones and omits some. The profile shows about 260,000 clones, 86% of them singletons. The sequenced sample was peripheral blood. These receptors originate from a man in his forties who had recovered from COVID-19. Each CDR3 is given with its conserved first and last residue. The D gene is left open where the match is weak. A clone size is listed for some rows: how often the clone was seen (once, few, many), or a class if it is expanded.

abundance | j_gene | v_gene | d_gene | CDR3aa | CDR3nt
NA | TRBJ2-4 | TRBV6-2/TRBV6-3 | TRBD1 | CASSYTGTGGSYF | TGTGCCAGCAGTTACACCGGGACAGGGGGTTCTTACTTC
NA | TRBJ2-3 | TRBV29-1 | TRBD2 | CSVKAGVDTQYF | TGCAGCGTTAAAGCGGGAGTAGATACGCAGTATTTT
NA | TRBJ1-5 | TRBV23-1 | NA | CASSLSGRESNQPQHF | TGCGCCAGCAGTCTTAGCGGCAGGGAGAGCAATCAGCCCCAGCATTTT
NA | TRBJ2-3 | TRBV30 | NA | CAWSGGEVNTDTQYF | TGTGCCTGGAGTGGGGGGGAGGTTAACACAGATACGCAGTATTTT
once | TRBJ1-1 | TRBV7-3 | TRBD1 | CASSLRGDRETEAFF | TGTGCCAGCAGCTTAAGGGGGGACAGGGAGACTGAAGCTTTCTTT
NA | TRBJ1-2 | TRBV5-6 | TRBD1 | CASRGQGGLYGYTF | TGTGCCAGCCGAGGACAGGGGGGCCTCTATGGCTACACCTTC
NA | TRBJ2-7 | TRBV29-1 | TRBD1 | CSGQGAYEQYF | TGCAGCGGACAGGGGGCCTACGAGCAGTACTTC
NA | TRBJ1-3 | TRBV13 | NA | CASSLRGGRHSGNTIYF | TGTGCCAGCAGCTTACGCGGGGGACGACACTCTGGAAACACCATATATTTT
NA | TRBJ1-5 | TRBV19 | NA | CASSLPFQPQHF | TGTGCCAGTAGTCTCCCCTTTCAGCCCCAGCATTTT
NA | TRBJ2-5 | TRBV3-1/TRBV3-2 | TRBD2 | CASSQRGTSGAWGETQYF | TGTGCCAGCAGCCAAAGAGGGACTAGCGGGGCCTGGGGAGAGACCCAGTACTTC
NA | TRBJ2-5 | TRBV19 | TRBD2 | CASSRGLAAQETQYF | TGTGCCAGTAGTAGGGGACTAGCGGCCCAAGAGACCCAGTACTTC
NA | TRBJ2-5 | TRBV7-9 | TRBD2 | CASSLGPTSGKGETQYF | TGTGCCAGCAGCTTAGGCCCGACTAGCGGGAAGGGCGAGACCCAGTACTTC
NA | TRBJ2-7 | TRBV9 | NA | CASSPMDSREQYF | TGTGCCAGCAGCCCGATGGACTCGAGAGAGCAGTACTTC
NA | TRBJ2-2 | TRBV5-1 | TRBD2 | CASSPISGGLTGELFF | TGCGCCAGCAGCCCTATTAGCGGGGGGCTCACCGGGGAGCTGTTTTTT
NA | TRBJ1-3 | TRBV6-5 | NA | CASSSLSMVGNTIYF | TGTGCCAGCAGTTCCCTATCGATGGTTGGAAACACCATATATTTT
NA | TRBJ2-7 | TRBV25-1 | TRBD2 | CASSVRRAGGEQYF | TGTGCCAGCAGTGTTCGCCGGGCCGGGGGGGAGCAGTACTTC
NA | TRBJ2-3 | TRBV7-9 | TRBD2 | CASRHTGGTTPSTDTQYF | TGTGCCAGCAGGCACACGGGGGGGACTACGCCTAGCACAGATACGCAGTATTTT
NA | TRBJ1-1 | TRBV9 | TRBD1 | CASSGSGRGPAFF | TGTGCCAGCAGCGGGTCCGGAAGGGGGCCGGCTTTCTTT
NA | TRBJ1-2 | TRBV15 | TRBD1 | CATSRGGTASYGYTF | TGTGCCACCAGCAGAGGGGGGACAGCATCCTATGGCTACACCTTC
NA | TRBJ2-3 | TRBV9 | TRBD1 | CASSAGTGSDTQYF | TGTGCCAGCAGCGCCGGGACAGGGTCCGATACGCAGTATTTT